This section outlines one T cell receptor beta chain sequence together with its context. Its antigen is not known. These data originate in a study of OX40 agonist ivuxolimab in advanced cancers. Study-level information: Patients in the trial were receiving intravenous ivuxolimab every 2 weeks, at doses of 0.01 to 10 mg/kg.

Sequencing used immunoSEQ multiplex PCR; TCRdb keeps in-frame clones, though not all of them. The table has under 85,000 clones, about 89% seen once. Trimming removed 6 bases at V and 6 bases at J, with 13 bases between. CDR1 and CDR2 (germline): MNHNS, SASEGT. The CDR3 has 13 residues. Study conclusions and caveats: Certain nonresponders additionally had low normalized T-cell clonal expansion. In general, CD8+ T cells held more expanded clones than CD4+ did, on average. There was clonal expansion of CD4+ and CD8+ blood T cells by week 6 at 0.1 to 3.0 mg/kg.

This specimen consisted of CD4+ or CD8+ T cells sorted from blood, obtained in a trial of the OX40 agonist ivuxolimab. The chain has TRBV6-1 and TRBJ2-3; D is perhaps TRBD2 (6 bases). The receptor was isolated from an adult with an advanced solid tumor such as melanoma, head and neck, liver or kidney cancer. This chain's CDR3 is CASSRDSLDTQYF. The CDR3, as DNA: TGTGCCAGCAGCCGGGACTCCCTGGATACGCAGTATTTT.